In this sample, the clone carrying this T cell receptor (beta chain) turned up a few times. The antigen remains undetermined. CDR3 length: 12 residues. The V end lost 0 bases, the J end lost 4 bases, and 7 bases lay between the germline ends. Germline V lookup: CDR1 DFQATT, CDR2 SNEGSKA (reference sequence). The data stem from a study of identical twins. Whole-study results and caveats: Insertions ran lower in abundant cord blood beta clonotypes, though not in memory repertoires. The same donors were not followed; conclusions instead depended on cross-sectional statistical analysis.

The authors used template switching to add a universal primer site and gave cDNA unique molecular identifiers. One entry per CDR3 protein results from TCRdb running MiXCR on the 5' RACE reads. The sample carries under 900,000 distinct CDR3 sequences, 15% to 20% recorded once. The same specimen was also included in a second study, on T cells expressing NK-cell markers. That publication notes: Restriction of the sorted population to alpha-beta TCR T cells was achieved in several experiments with an anti-gamma-delta TCR antibody.

Input material: PBMCs. The TCR was taken from a woman aged 18-29 years in good health. The chain carries TRBV20-1 and TRBJ2-7; no clear D. CDR3 region: CSARDQSYEQYF. The DNA for the CDR3 is TGCAGTGCTAGAGATCAGAGTTACGAGCAGTACTTC.